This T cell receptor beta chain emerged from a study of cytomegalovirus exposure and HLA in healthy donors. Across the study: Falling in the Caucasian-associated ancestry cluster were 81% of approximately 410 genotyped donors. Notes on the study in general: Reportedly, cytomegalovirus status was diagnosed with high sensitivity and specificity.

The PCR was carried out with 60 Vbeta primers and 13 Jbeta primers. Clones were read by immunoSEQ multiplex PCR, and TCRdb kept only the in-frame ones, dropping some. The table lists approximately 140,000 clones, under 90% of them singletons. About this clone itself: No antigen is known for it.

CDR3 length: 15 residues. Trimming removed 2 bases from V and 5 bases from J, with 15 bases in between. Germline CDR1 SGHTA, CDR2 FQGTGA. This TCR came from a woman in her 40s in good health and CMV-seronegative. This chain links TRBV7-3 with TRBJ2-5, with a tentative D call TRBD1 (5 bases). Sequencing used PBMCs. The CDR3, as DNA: TGTGCCAGCAGCTTACAGCCAGGGCTGGGGGAGACCCAGTACTTC. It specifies CASSLQPGLGETQYF.